The 15 T cell receptor beta chains presented below share a single source sample, sequenced in a study of shared clonotypes between healthy human individuals. The protocol was immunoSEQ multiplex PCR, while the TCRdb copy is restricted to in-frame clones and leaves out a portion. Here the sample spans 2 million to 3 million clones, approximately 94% being singletons. Input material: naive CD4+ T cells from PBMCs. The subset here: CD45RA+ positively selected. These receptors originate from a young man in good health. Some clones in this sample may be carry-over from other donors' samples.

J is TRBJ2-1 and V is TRBV19, with D perhaps matching TRBD1 or TRBD2 (5 bases each). CDR3 length equals 13 residues. The germline gives CDR1 LNHDA, CDR2 SQIVND (reference sequence). V was cut by 6 bases and J by 13 bases, with 19 bases left in between. Here the CDR3 DNA reads TGTGCCAGTAGGTCCGGGGCAGGGCGATTCCAGTTCTTC. It is translated as CASRSGAGRFQFF.

This chain links TRBV9 with TRBJ2-3; 7 bases are a match to TRBD1. The V segment lost 0 bases and the J segment 3 bases; nucleotides outside the gene matches: 19. The CDR3 has 20 residues. Germline loops: CDR1 SGDLS, CDR2 YYNGEE. In nucleotides, the CDR3 is TGTGCCAGCAGCGTAGACCTAGGGGGCTTAGGAGCCGCCGGTACAGATACGCAGTATTTT. Translation: CASSVDLGGLGAAGTDTQYF.

Turning to this clone: The sample has other DNA sequences that encode this CDR3 too. The chain links TRBV4-2 to TRBJ2-3, with D unresolved. The CDR3 extends over 11 amino acids. Germline assignment: CDR1 LGHNA and CDR2 YNFKEQ. V lost 1 base to trimming and J lost 9 bases, with 5 bases between them. The CDR3 DNA is TGTGCCAGCAGCCAAGGTGACACGCAGTATTTT. Protein sequence: CASSQGDTQYF.

The chain couples TRBV5-1 to TRBJ2-1; D not certain. CDR3 length: 17 amino acids. Trimming removed 0 bases at V and 0 bases at J, with 13 bases between. CDR1 is SGHRS, CDR2 YFSETQ, per germline. The CDR3 bases are TGCGCCAGCAGCTTGGCGGCCAGTCAGAACTCCTACAATGAGCAGTTCTTC. Its protein product is CASSLAASQNSYNEQFF. The variable domain in full, completed from reference TRBV5-1 and TRBJ2-1, reads KAGVTQTPRYLIKTRGQQVTLSCSPISGHRSVSWYQQTPGQGLQFLFEYFSETQRNKGNFPGRFSGRQFSNSRSEMNVSTLELGDSALYLCASSLAASQNSYNEQFFGPGTRLTVL.

The rearrangement links TRBV6-5 to TRBJ1-3; the D gene is possibly TRBD1 (5 bases). Between the trimmed V and J ends, which lost 0 bases and 0 bases, there was a span of 9 bases. The CDR3 consists of 16 residues. Germline CDR1 reads MNHEY; CDR2 reads SVGAGI. The CDR3 DNA follows: TGTGCCAGCAGTTACTCGGGGGTAGGCTCTGGAAACACCATATATTTT. Residues: CASSYSGVGSGNTIYF.

The gene calls are TRBV9 and TRBJ2-7; TRBD1 might be the D (6 bases). CDR3 length: 14 amino acids. V lost 7 bases, J lost 1 base, and 15 bases lay in between. Germline-derived CDR1 and CDR2 are SGDLS and YYNGEE. The CDR3 spells CASSRSDRSYEQYF. The DNA of the CDR3 is TGTGCCAGCTCCCGTAGTGACAGGTCCTACGAGCAGTACTTC. Based on the CDR3 plus reference TRBV9 and TRBJ2-7, the full variable domain is DSGVTQTPKHLITATGQRVTLRCSPRSGDLSVYWYQQSLDQGLQFLIQYYNGEERAKGNILERFSAQQFPDLHSELNLSSLELGDSALYFCASSRSDRSYEQYFGPGTRLTVT.

This clone has just one count. This chain links TRBV4-2 with TRBJ2-5; D not resolved. The DNA end is more similar to TRBJ2-7, so the J call may be wrong. This CDR3 is 16 amino acids long. Germline values: CDR1 LGHNA, CDR2 YNFKEQ. The CDR3 DNA reads TGTGCCAGCAGCCAAGCGGCCGGGCCGAGCTCCTACGAGCAGTACTTC. Protein product: CASSQAAGPSSYEQYF.

The J gene is TRBJ1-1, the V gene TRBV5-1; TRBD1 matches 8 bases. This CDR3 has 16 residues. Unmatched junction bases numbered 5, after V lost 0 bases and J lost 1 base. In germline, CDR1 is SGHRS, CDR2 YFSETQ. CDR3 coding DNA: TGCGCCAGCAGCTTGGACAGGGGGATGGGGAACACTGAAGCTTTCTTT. Translating it yields CASSLDRGMGNTEAFF.

The V and J genes are TRBV6-6 and TRBJ2-3; D perhaps matches TRBD1 (6 bases). The CDR3 has 15 amino acids. Germline V gene lookup returns CDR1 MNHNY and CDR2 SVGAGI (reference sequence). V lost 5 bases and J lost 2, with 14 bases in between. The CDR3 is CASSGHQGHTDTQYF. The CDR3 bases are TGTGCCAGCAGTGGTCACCAGGGACACACAGATACGCAGTATTTT.

Details on this clone: Other DNA sequences of this sample code for an identical CDR3. The chain links TRBV5-1 to TRBJ2-3; D possibly uses TRBD1 or TRBD2 (5 bases each). The CDR3 length is 15 residues. The V gene lost 0 bases and the J gene lost 2 bases, with 10 bases spanning the gap. CDR1 and CDR2 (germline): SGHRS, YFSETQ. The CDR3 sequence: CASSLAPGATDTQYF. DNA for the CDR3: TGCGCCAGCAGCTTGGCCCCCGGGGCCACAGATACGCAGTATTTT.

The gene calls are TRBV19 and TRBJ2-2, with D unclear. CDR1 LNHDA and CDR2 SQIVND come from the germline V gene (reference sequence). The CDR3 sequence is 16 residues long. The V and J ends lost 6 bases and 3 bases respectively, with 17 bases between them. The CDR3 region is CASRRPQRGHTGELFF. DNA of the CDR3: TGTGCCAGTAGGAGACCCCAGCGAGGCCACACCGGGGAGCTGTTTTTT.

This chain connects TRBV6-5 to TRBJ2-7; no clear D gene. CDR1 and CDR2 from the germline V gene are MNHEY and SVGAGI. The CDR3 runs to 11 residues. V lost 0 bases, J lost 10 bases, and 7 bases lay in between. The CDR3 DNA is TGTGCCAGCAGTTACTCTGGCAGCCAGTACTTC. Its protein is CASSYSGSQYF.

The V and J genes are TRBV12-5 and TRBJ1-3; D ambiguous. Germline V gene sequence: CDR1 LGHNT, CDR2 FRNRAP. The CDR3 spans 18 residues. V lost 0 bases, J lost 0 bases, and 15 bases lay in between. CDR3 amino acids: CASGLVASWEDSGNTIYF. As DNA, the CDR3 is TGTGCTAGTGGTTTGGTAGCATCCTGGGAGGACTCTGGAAACACCATATATTTT.

The chain uses TRBV7-3 and TRBJ2-7; 9 nucleotides line up with TRBD2. Losses at the gene ends were 5 bases for V and 5 bases for J; bases not matched to a gene: 7. Germline assignment: CDR1 SGHTA and CDR2 FQGTGA. The CDR3 covers 14 residues. CDR3 sequence (DNA): TGTGCCAGCAGCCCAAGCGGGGGGCGCGACGAGCAGTACTTC. Its translation: CASSPSGGRDEQYF.

The V gene is TRBV28, the J gene TRBJ2-5; D ambiguous. The assigned J gene may be wrong: the sequence end matches TRBJ2-7 better. The CDR3 extends over 11 amino acids. Germline V gene sequence: CDR1 MDHEN, CDR2 SYDVKM. CDR3 loop: CASSSIYEQYF. The CDR3 DNA reads as TGTGCCAGCAGCTCCATTTACGAGCAGTACTTC.